These 28 T cell receptor beta chains were sequenced from one sample in a study of T cell responses to AZD1222 COVID-19 vaccine. Generated by immunoSEQ multiplex PCR, the TCRdb table keeps only in-frame clones and is missing some. The sample consists of 150,000 to 200,000 clones, 92% of them appearing once. Sequenced material: peripheral blood, taken 28 days after the second AZD1222 dose. These receptors all come from an adult who received the AZD1222 COVID-19 vaccine.

This CDR3 reads CASSRGNYGYTF. In DNA form, the CDR3 reads TGTGCCAGCAGCCGGGGGAACTATGGCTACACCTTC. J is TRBJ1-2 and V is TRBV5-6; a weak D match, TRBD1 (5 bases). This CDR3 spans 12 amino acids. CDR1 and CDR2 (germline): SGHDT, YYEEEE. V lost 4 bases to trimming and J lost 2 bases, with 6 bases between them.

The chain recombines TRBV5-4 with TRBJ2-2, with 7 nucleotides matching TRBD1. With V trimmed by 2 bases and J by 5 bases, 6 bases remained unmatched. The CDR3 contains 15 residues. CDR1 and CDR2 from the germline V gene are SGHNT and YYREEE (reference sequence). As DNA, the CDR3 is TGTGCCAGCAGCTTCCGGGACAGACCTACCGGGGAGCTGTTTTTT. Its translation: CASSFRDRPTGELFF.

This clone has just one count. J is TRBJ2-7 and V is TRBV6-5, with 9 positions matching TRBD2. The V segment lost 6 bases and the J segment 6 bases; nucleotides outside the gene matches: 12. CDR3 size: 15 residues. Germline V gives CDR1 MNHEY, CDR2 SVGAGI. CDR3 region: CASRRDLAGNTEQYF. For the CDR3, the DNA is TGTGCCAGCAGGCGAGACCTAGCGGGAAACACCGAGCAGTACTTC.

This chain connects TRBV5-1 to TRBJ2-7, with a weak D call TRBD2 (5 bases). CDR3 size: 12 residues. V was trimmed by 4 bases and J by 4 bases, leaving 9 bases between them. Germline loops: CDR1 SGHRS, CDR2 YFSETQ. In DNA, the CDR3 is TGCGCCAGCAGCCGGGAAAATTACGAGCAGTACTTC. This sequence encodes CASSRENYEQYF.

V gene TRBV27 combines with J gene TRBJ1-1; D possibly corresponds to TRBD1 (5 bases). CDR1 MNHEY and CDR2 SMNVEV come from the germline V gene (reference sequence). The CDR3 is 15 residues long. Trimming shortened V by 0 bases and J by 2 bases, and 10 bases separated the two germline ends. The CDR3 region has the DNA TGTGCCAGCAGTTTATCGAGACAGCTCAACACTGAAGCTTTCTTT. Translating it yields CASSLSRQLNTEAFF.

The chain joins TRBV24-1 to TRBJ2-1, with D possibly matching TRBD2 (6 bases). The V end lost 3 bases, the J end lost 6 bases, and 29 bases lay between the germline ends. This CDR3 has 20 amino acids. Germline V CDR1 and CDR2: KGHDR, SFDVKD. The CDR3 protein is CATSDARGGDGGYTRNEQFF. CDR3 nucleotides: TGTGCCACCAGTGATGCCCGTGGCGGGGACGGGGGTTACACACGCAATGAGCAGTTCTTC.

This chain connects TRBV5-6 to TRBJ2-1; 7 bases line up with TRBD2. From germline, CDR1 is SGHDT and CDR2 YYEEEE. This CDR3 has 13 residues. Germline trimming cut 3 bases from V and 9 bases from J; bases unmatched to any gene: 6. The CDR3 sequence is CASSSPPSGEQFF. In DNA, the CDR3 is TGTGCCAGCAGCTCGCCCCCTAGCGGTGAGCAGTTCTTC.

The CDR3 region is CASSQVGGTDTQYF. The CDR3 coding sequence is TGCGCCAGCAGCCAAGTAGGGGGAACAGATACGCAGTATTTT. The gene calls are TRBV4-3 and TRBJ2-3; D is possibly TRBD1 (6 bases). This CDR3 is 14 amino acids long. V was cut by 1 base and J by 3 bases, with 8 bases left in between. CDR1 is LGHNA and CDR2 is YSLEER in the germline V gene.

V usage is TRBV7-6 and J usage is TRBJ2-5; tentative D call: TRBD2 (5 bases). CDR3 length equals 19 residues. The V gene lost 0 bases and the J gene lost 0 bases, with 20 bases spanning the gap. Germline V CDR1 and CDR2: SGHVS, FNYEAQ. This CDR3 reads CASSLARGIDIIYQETQYF. CDR3 sequence (DNA): TGTGCCAGCAGCTTAGCCAGAGGGATCGATATCATTTACCAAGAGACCCAGTACTTC.

The chain uses TRBV3-1 (or the pseudogene TRBV3-2) and TRBJ1-2; no clear D gene. V shed 0 bases and J shed 7 bases, with 30 bases lying between them. Germline CDR1 reads LGHDT; CDR2 reads YNNKEL (reference sequence). The CDR3 length is 20 residues. In nucleotides, the CDR3 is TGTGCCAGCAGCCAAGAGTCTCCCCGGGTAGGGTTGCGGTCAAACAGTGGCTACACCTTC. It is translated as CASSQESPRVGLRSNSGYTF.

This CDR3 is CASSWTSVNEQFF. CDR3 DNA: TGTGCCAGCAGCTGGACTAGTGTTAATGAGCAGTTCTTC. This chain uses TRBV6-5 with TRBJ2-1; 7 positions agree with TRBD2. This CDR3 spans 13 amino acids. Germline V gives CDR1 MNHEY, CDR2 SVGAGI. Germline trimming cut 6 bases from V and 7 bases from J; bases unmatched to any gene: 6.

The V gene is TRBV12-3 or TRBV12-4, the J gene TRBJ2-1; unclear D gene. V was clipped by 1 base and J by 5 bases, with 6 bases between them. CDR3 length equals 13 residues. As DNA, the CDR3 is TGTGCCAGCAGTTTAGGCTTAAACAATGAGCAGTTCTTC. This translates into CASSLGLNNEQFF.

V is TRBV27 and J is TRBJ2-2, with D possibly TRBD2 on 5 matching bases. Germline V gene lookup returns CDR1 MNHEY and CDR2 SMNVEV (reference sequence). V lost 8 bases, J lost 1 base, and 11 bases lay in between. CDR3 size: 14 residues. The CDR3 coding sequence is TGTGCCAGCCGGAGGCGAGGGAACACCGGGGAGCTGTTTTTT. Encoded protein: CASRRRGNTGELFF.

The rearrangement joins TRBV2 to TRBJ1-5; D possibly corresponds to TRBD1 (5 bases). V lost 2 bases and J lost 7, with 12 bases in between. Germline loops: CDR1 SNHLY, CDR2 FYNNEI. CDR3 length: 14 residues. This chain's CDR3 is CASSEMGQRQPQHF. In DNA form, the CDR3 reads TGTGCCAGCAGTGAAATGGGGCAACGCCAGCCCCAGCATTTT.

This chain links TRBV3-1 (or the pseudogene TRBV3-2) with TRBJ1-5; D is uncertain. The V end lost 3 bases, the J end lost 0 bases, and 6 bases lay between the germline ends. This CDR3 comprises 14 residues. Germline-derived CDR1 and CDR2 are LGHDT and YNNKEL (reference sequence). CDR3 nucleotide sequence: TGTGCCAGCAGCCAGTCCGGTAGCAATCAGCCCCAGCATTTT. Its protein is CASSQSGSNQPQHF.

The chain is built from TRBV19 and TRBJ1-1; D might be TRBD1 (5 bases). This CDR3 comprises 16 residues. Looked up from germline, CDR1 is LNHDA and CDR2 is SQIVND (reference sequence). Between the trimmed V and J ends, which lost 1 base and 5 bases, there was a span of 17 bases. The CDR3 DNA sequence: TGTGCCAGTAGTATAGGACAGATAACATCCGGGACTGAAGCTTTCTTT. This gives the protein CASSIGQITSGTEAFF. The full variable domain, completed using reference TRBV19 and TRBJ1-1, is DGGITQSPKYLFRKEGQNVTLSCEQNLNHDAMYWYRQDPGQGLRLIYYSQIVNDFQKGDIAEGYSVSREKKESFPLTVTSAQKNPTAFYLCASSIGQITSGTEAFFGQGTRLTVV.

The chain joins TRBV28 to TRBJ2-7; 11 positions match TRBD1. V shed 3 bases, J shed 3 bases, and the junction held 10 bases outside the gene matches. Germline V gene data show CDR1 as MDHEN and CDR2 as SYDVKM. The CDR3 runs 17 residues. The CDR3 nucleotides read TGTGCCAGCAGTTTCATCCCCTGGGGACAGGGGGACTACGAGCAGTACTTC. It codes for CASSFIPWGQGDYEQYF.

The V gene is TRBV18, the J gene TRBJ1-2; 9 bases line up with TRBD1. V trimming: 3 bases; J trimming: 13 bases; junction bases outside the gene matches: 6. The CDR3 contains 12 residues. Germline CDR1 KGHSH, CDR2 LQKENI. CDR3 residues: CASSPRTGDVTF. The CDR3 nucleotides are TGTGCCAGCTCACCCCGGACAGGGGATGTCACCTTC.

This sequence joins TRBV29-1 and TRBJ2-7; 8 positions match TRBD1. The V gene end was trimmed by 7 bases and the J gene end by 2 bases; junction bases not matched to a gene: 7. CDR1 is SQVTM, CDR2 ANQGSEA, per germline. This CDR3 is built from 13 residues. The CDR3: CSALTGATYEQYF. The CDR3 DNA reads as TGCAGCGCCTTGACAGGGGCAACCTACGAGCAGTACTTC.

This chain connects TRBV7-9 to TRBJ1-1; 8 bases align to TRBD1. Per germline, CDR1 SEHNR and CDR2 FQNEAQ (reference sequence). This CDR3 contains 15 residues. Trimming removed 2 bases from V and 1 base from J; junction bases left unmatched: 3. The DNA of the CDR3 is TGTGCCAGCAGCTTAAATGGACAGGGGAACACTGAAGCTTTCTTT. Its protein is CASSLNGQGNTEAFF.

This clone was detected a few times. This chain connects TRBV18 to TRBJ1-2; 11 nucleotides agree with TRBD1. The CDR3 contains 18 residues. V dropped 2 bases and J dropped 4; count of bases not matched to a gene: 12. Looked up from germline, CDR1 is KGHSH and CDR2 is LQKENI. The chain's CDR3 is CASSPTGTGGISSYGYTF. The CDR3 DNA sequence: TGTGCCAGCTCACCAACCGGGACAGGGGGAATAAGCAGCTATGGCTACACCTTC.

The chain links TRBV7-6 to TRBJ1-1, with 9 bases matching TRBD1. The CDR3 has 13 amino acids. Germline assignment: CDR1 SGHVS and CDR2 FNYEAQ. The J segment lost 0 bases and the V segment lost 10 bases, leaving 3 bases of the junction unmatched. Here the CDR3 reads CATRTGVNTEAFF. CDR3 bases: TGTGCCACCCGGACAGGGGTGAACACTGAAGCTTTCTTT.

The J gene is TRBJ1-2, the V gene TRBV6-1; 7 nucleotides align to TRBD1. The CDR3 runs 13 residues. Germline V lookup: CDR1 MNHNS, CDR2 SASEGT. V was pared by 1 base and J by 7 bases, with 3 bases of the junction left unmatched. CDR3 protein: CASSEDTGVGYTF. CDR3 DNA: TGTGCCAGCAGTGAAGACACAGGGGTTGGCTACACCTTC.

V gene TRBV7-2 combines with J gene TRBJ1-1; the D is unclear. There are 15 residues in the CDR3. The V end lost 2 bases, the J end lost 4 bases, and 14 bases lay between the germline ends. Germline V gene data show CDR1 as SGHTA and CDR2 as FQGNSA. The CDR3 DNA follows: TGTGCCAGCAGCTTATTGGGGTTGGGAGGCACTGAAGCTTTCTTT. It encodes CASSLLGLGGTEAFF.

This rearrangement joins TRBV7-6 to TRBJ1-1; TRBD1 agrees at 8 bases. V dropped 5 bases and J dropped 5; count of bases not matched to a gene: 13. Germline CDR1 reads SGHVS; CDR2 reads FNYEAQ. The CDR3 has 16 amino acids. CDR3 coding DNA: TGTGCCAGCAGCCGGGCGACAGGGGACGGATTTACTGAAGCTTTCTTT. This translates into CASSRATGDGFTEAFF.

V usage is TRBV7-9 and J usage is TRBJ1-1; possibly TRBD1 for D (6 bases). The CDR3 extends over 13 amino acids. CDR1 SEHNR and CDR2 FQNEAQ come from the germline V gene (reference sequence). V lost 5 bases and J 2 bases, leaving 9 bases between the germline ends. The CDR3 DNA reads TGTGCCAGCAGCCAAGGGGGAAACACTGAAGCTTTCTTT. Encoded protein: CASSQGGNTEAFF.

The CDR3 sequence is CASSSLTQATEAFF. CDR3 DNA: TGTGCCAGCAGCTCCCTGACACAAGCCACTGAAGCTTTCTTT. The chain uses TRBV7-9 and TRBJ1-1; D is unresolved. Germline values: CDR1 SEHNR, CDR2 FQNEAQ (reference sequence). V was clipped by 4 bases and J by 4 bases, with 13 bases between them. The CDR3 runs to 14 residues.

V and J are TRBV7-2 and TRBJ1-2, with D maybe TRBD1 (6 bases). The length of the CDR3 is 14 residues. V was clipped by 4 bases and J by 6 bases, with 15 bases between them. Germline V gene sequence: CDR1 SGHTA, CDR2 FQGNSA. CDR3 protein: CASSSRGGTNGYTF. CDR3 bases: TGTGCCAGCAGCTCTAGAGGGGGAACTAATGGCTACACCTTC.